This TCR beta chain was sequenced in a study of T-cell reconstitution after alpha-beta-depleted transplantation in children. Preparation of the TCRbeta library used unique molecular identifiers. TCRdb re-analysed the PCR reads in MiXCR, keeping a single row per CDR3 protein. The data show almost 500,000 distinct CDR3 sequences, under 15% seen once. The CDR3 totals 13 residues. V lost 2 bases to trimming and J lost 7 bases, with 9 bases between them. Germline assignment: CDR1 MNHEY and CDR2 SVGAGI. This receptor was identified in a human donor who donated a stem cell graft to a child with combined immunodeficiency. The starting material was PBMCs from the stem cell graft donor, obtained from the stem cell graft. J is TRBJ1-5 and V is TRBV6-5; tentatively, D is TRBD1 (5 bases). The CDR3 sequence is CASSYGGGQPQHF. The CDR3 DNA sequence: TGTGCCAGCAGTTACGGGGGAGGACAGCCCCAGCATTTT.